What follows describes a single TCR beta chain. Its antigen remains unidentified. The sample originates from a study of Graves' ophthalmopathy and Graves' hyperthyroidism. CDR3 regions of TCR beta were amplified from RNA transcripts. HTBI primers primed a first-round RT-PCR, and a second-round multiplex PCR followed. TCRdb fed the multiplex PCR reads into MiXCR, producing one record per CDR3 protein. Counted here are some 1.1 million distinct CDR3 sequences, 35% to 40% occurring once; the ten biggest clones make up over 8.5%. J lost 3 bases, V lost 10 bases, and 10 bases had no gene match. CDR3 length: 14 residues. CDR1 and CDR2 (germline): ENHRY, SYGVKD. Patients were excluded if they had other autoimmune diseases or uncontrolled infections, and likewise if pregnancy or lactation applied. The study's findings and limits: The study's model predicted ophthalmopathy progression at about 68% sensitivity and almost 75% specificity.

The source is an adult man with Graves' hyperthyroidism. Sequencing was done on a sample of peripheral blood or thyroid tissue (not recorded which). The chain joins TRBV10-3 to TRBJ1-2; TRBD1 matches at 8 bases. CDR3: CATFGGQGYYGYTF. The CDR3 DNA is TGTGCCACCTTCGGAGGACAGGGATACTATGGCTACACCTTC.